The clone carrying this TCR beta chain was detected a few times. No antigen is known for it. Assay: immunoSEQ multiplex PCR; the TCRdb copy retains only in-frame clones and omits some. The repertoire holds 130,000 or so clones, approximately 84% seen once, with roughly 3.2% in the top ten. These data originate in a study of PD-L1 blockade in urothelial cancer. Overall study: Men with urothelial cancer arising in the bladder made up about 90% of the roughly 29 patients. Broader study findings: Below-median pretreatment blood TCR clonality was a predictor of better survival.

Time point defined: pretreatment peripheral blood. This TCR was sampled from a man between 50 and 59 years old with urothelial cancer. The sample in question was PBMCs, obtained around atezolizumab (anti-PD-L1) treatment.

The CDR3 DNA is TGTGCCAGTAGTACCCGACAGGGGGGCTATGGCTACACCTTC. This codes for CASSTRQGGYGYTF. This chain joins TRBV19 and TRBJ1-2; TRBD1 matches at 9 bases. The CDR3 sequence is 14 residues long. Losses at the gene ends were 4 bases for V and 4 bases for J; bases not matched to a gene: 4. CDR1 and CDR2 from the germline V gene are LNHDA and SQIVND (reference sequence).